The 2 T cell receptor beta chains below come from one sample, sequenced in a study of T-cell memory formation after mild COVID-19. TCRdb called the 5' RACE reads again in MiXCR, with one record for every CDR3 protein. The repertoire has around 49,000 distinct CDR3 sequences, 25% to 30% of them found once; the top ten carry roughly two fifths. Sequenced material: PBMCs or a T cell subset sorted from them (not recorded which). The receptors were sampled from a man aged 18 to 29 who had mild COVID-19 (a few samples of this study predate the infection). Cell type and time point are not known.

This clonotype was counted a few times. The DNA for the CDR3 is TGTGCCAGCAGTTACGGTCGGGGGCAGCGAGAGACCCAGTACTTC. This encodes CASSYGRGQRETQYF. The genes are TRBV6-5 and TRBJ2-5, with D possibly being TRBD1 or TRBD2 (6 bases each). This CDR3 spans 15 amino acids. The germline gives CDR1 MNHEY, CDR2 SVGAGI. V lost 2 bases to trimming and J lost 4 bases, with 14 bases between them.

The rearrangement links TRBV12-3 or TRBV12-4 to TRBJ2-6; D remains unclear. This CDR3 has 14 amino acids. With 2 bases removed from V and 12 bases from J, the gap between germline ends came to 14 bases. CDR3 DNA sequence: TGTGCCAGCAGTTTACGTACTCACCCAGGCGTCCTGACTTTC. Translation gives CASSLRTHPGVLTF.